This T cell receptor beta chain was identified in a study of cytomegalovirus exposure and HLA in healthy donors. Germline V gene lookup returns CDR1 SGHRS and CDR2 YFSETQ. V gave up 2 bases and J gave up 4 bases; unmatched junction bases: 3. The CDR3 spans 14 residues. Worth noting for this clone: The antigen is unknown.

Amplification used 60 Vbeta primers and 13 Jbeta primers. Profiling relied on immunoSEQ multiplex PCR, and the TCRdb table lists in-frame clones only, not all of them. The repertoire consists of around 98,000 clones, with about 81% occurring once and the leading ten covering less than 1.5%. Study results and caveats: An analysis was carried out later, and it reportedly showed fewer N-insertions in an Asian-associated ancestry cluster than the roughly 670-donor mean.

The material sequenced was PBMCs. The source is a middle-aged man in good health and CMV-seronegative. This chain joins TRBV5-1 and TRBJ1-2; 9 bases align to TRBD1. DNA of the CDR3: TGCGCCAGCAGCTTAGGACAGGGGTCCTATGGCTACACCTTC. It codes for CASSLGQGSYGYTF.